These T cell receptor beta chains were read from a single sample in a study of blood T cell repertoires in COVID-19. Profiling relied on immunoSEQ multiplex PCR, and the TCRdb table lists in-frame clones only, not all of them. The table lists 300,000 to 400,000 clones, roughly 90% of them singletons. The sequenced material came from PBMCs or T cells enriched from blood (not recorded which). Receptors originate from a woman aged 25 to 39 with acute COVID-19. Both conserved end residues are part of each CDR3. D genes are given only for firm matches. Clone size appears in some rows only: once, few, many, or a class for an expanded clone.

clone size	V gene	D gene	J gene	CDR3 protein	CDR3 DNA
once	TRBV19	NA	TRBJ1-3	CASSIKARGTGNTIYF	TGTGCCAGTAGTATAAAGGCCAGGGGAACTGGAAACACCATATATTTT
NA	TRBV6-5	NA	TRBJ1-2	CASSYSREANYGYTF	TGTGCCAGCAGTTACTCCCGGGAAGCTAACTATGGCTACACCTTC
NA	TRBV7-4	TRBD1	TRBJ2-7	CASSSPGQGAYEQYF	TGTGCCAGCAGCTCTCCGGGACAGGGGGCTTACGAGCAGTACTTC
NA	TRBV5-6	TRBD2	TRBJ2-3	CASTLGLADTDTQYF	TGTGCCAGCACCCTTGGACTAGCGGACACAGATACGCAGTATTTT
NA	TRBV7-9	NA	TRBJ2-1	CASSRGSEQFF	TGTGCCAGCAGCCGCGGCAGTGAGCAGTTCTTC
NA	TRBV27	TRBD1	TRBJ1-5	CASSLGTGLQQPQHF	TGTGCCAGCAGTTTGGGGACAGGGCTCCAGCAGCCCCAGCATTTT
NA	TRBV2	NA	TRBJ1-2	CASHGRAGYYGYTF	TGTGCCAGCCATGGACGGGCAGGGTACTATGGCTACACCTTC
NA	TRBV10-3	NA	TRBJ2-7	CAISEDPGRSLYEQYF	TGTGCCATCAGTGAGGATCCGGGAAGATCCCTCTACGAGCAGTACTTC
NA	TRBV5-5	NA	TRBJ2-1	CASSFQGYSYNEQFF	TGTGCCAGCAGCTTTCAGGGATACTCCTACAATGAGCAGTTCTTC
few	TRBV6-5	TRBD1	TRBJ1-1	CASTTGANTEAFF	TGTGCCAGCACTACAGGGGCGAACACTGAAGCTTTCTTT
NA	TRBV30	TRBD1	TRBJ1-1	CAWAGTGDTEAFF	TGTGCCTGGGCCGGGACAGGGGACACTGAAGCTTTCTTT
NA	TRBV14	TRBD1	TRBJ2-7	CASSLPGQGSSYEQYF	TGTGCCAGCAGCTTGCCGGGACAGGGAAGCTCCTACGAGCAGTACTTC
NA	TRBV5-1	NA	TRBJ2-7	CASSLLNGNPYEQYF	TGCGCCAGCAGCTTGCTGAACGGTAACCCATACGAGCAGTACTTC
NA	TRBV11-2	TRBD1	TRBJ1-1	CASSPRTGWRTEAFF	TGTGCCAGCAGCCCGCGGACAGGTTGGAGGACTGAAGCTTTCTTT
NA	TRBV15	TRBD2	TRBJ2-2	CATSGRLAGGTGELFF	TGTGCCACCAGCGGGCGACTAGCGGGGGGCACCGGGGAGCTGTTTTTT
NA	TRBV5-6	NA	TRBJ1-3	CASSLARAGNTIYF	TGTGCCAGCAGCTTGGCCAGGGCCGGAAACACCATATATTTT
NA	TRBV5-4	TRBD2	TRBJ2-3	CASSQIAGGPTDTQYF	TGTGCCAGCAGCCAAATAGCGGGGGGGCCAACAGATACGCAGTATTTT
NA	TRBV13	TRBD2	TRBJ2-3	CASSLGLAGGDTQYF	TGTGCCAGCAGCTTAGGGCTAGCGGGGGGAGATACGCAGTATTTT
NA	TRBV14	NA	TRBJ1-2	CASSQAGPRGYTF	TGTGCCAGCAGCCAGGCAGGGCCTAGGGGCTACACCTTC
NA	TRBV10-3	NA	TRBJ1-1	CAISQMVSAEAFF	TGTGCCATCAGTCAGATGGTTAGCGCTGAAGCTTTCTTT
NA	TRBV13	NA	TRBJ1-2	CASSSYRDYGYTF	TGTGCCAGCAGCTCGTACAGGGACTATGGCTACACCTTC
NA	TRBV5-1	TRBD1	TRBJ1-1	CASSPWGQGGNTEAFF	TGCGCCAGCAGCCCTTGGGGACAGGGAGGGAACACTGAAGCTTTCTTT
NA	TRBV19	NA	TRBJ1-2	CASGYWERANYGYTF	TGTGCCAGCGGCTATTGGGAGCGAGCTAACTATGGCTACACCTTC
NA	TRBV5-1	TRBD1	TRBJ1-2	CASSFARGDYGYTF	TGCGCCAGCAGCTTTGCCAGGGGGGACTATGGCTACACCTTC
NA	TRBV18	NA	TRBJ2-5	CASSRGSSRQETQYF	TGTGCCAGCTCCCGCGGCTCTAGCAGACAAGAGACCCAGTACTTC
NA	TRBV5-1	NA	TRBJ1-1	CASSLKDRNTEAFF	TGCGCCAGCAGCCTTAAGGACAGGAACACTGAAGCTTTCTTT
once	TRBV14	NA	TRBJ2-3	CASSPAGFGTDTQYF	TGTGCCAGCAGCCCCGCCGGGTTCGGCACAGATACGCAGTATTTT
few	TRBV3-1/TRBV3-2	TRBD2	TRBJ2-1	CASSPQSSGGPYNEQFF	TGTGCCAGCAGCCCTCAATCCTCGGGGGGACCCTACAATGAGCAGTTCTTC
once	TRBV4-1	TRBD1	TRBJ1-4	CASSQGAGGVREKLFF	TGCGCCAGCAGCCAAGGTGCAGGGGGCGTGAGGGAAAAACTGTTTTTT
once	TRBV6-5	NA	TRBJ1-6	CASRGTVHNSPLHF	TGTGCCAGTCGAGGGACTGTTCATAATTCACCCCTCCACTTT
NA	TRBV19	TRBD1	TRBJ1-5	CASSIPGQGSNQPQHF	TGTGCCAGTAGTATACCGGGACAGGGGAGCAATCAGCCCCAGCATTTT
once	TRBV27	NA	TRBJ1-5	CASSLIFLSNQPQHF	TGTGCCAGCAGTTTAATCTTCCTTAGCAATCAGCCCCAGCATTTT
NA	TRBV12-1	NA	TRBJ1-3	CASSPCRSGNTIYF	TGTGCCAGCAGCCCTTGTCGTTCTGGAAACACCATATATTTT
NA	TRBV2	TRBD2	TRBJ2-2	CASSAGGGFTGELFF	TGTGCCAGCAGTGCGGGCGGGGGTTTCACCGGGGAGCTGTTTTTT
NA	TRBV6-5	NA	TRBJ1-2	CASGGQIYGYTF	TGTGCCAGCGGCGGGCAAATCTATGGCTACACCTTC
NA	TRBV24-1	NA	TRBJ2-3	CATSDFGISGLTDTQYF	TGTGCCACCAGTGATTTTGGCATATCAGGCCTCACAGATACGCAGTATTTT
once	TRBV3-1/TRBV3-2	TRBD2	TRBJ2-7	CASSHSGGTSYEQYF	TGTGCCAGCAGCCATAGCGGGGGGACCTCCTACGAGCAGTACTTC
few	TRBV6-5	NA	TRBJ2-7	CASSYTPAGQSYEQYF	TGTGCCAGCAGTTACACACCTGCGGGACAGTCCTACGAGCAGTACTTC